The present entry profiles one T cell receptor beta chain with its context. This sample is part of a study of T cell responses to AZD1222 COVID-19 vaccine. Some clones are missing from TCRdb's copy, which holds only in-frame ones; the method was immunoSEQ multiplex PCR. The sample has 98,000 or so clones, 89% seen once. Here the sequenced sample was peripheral blood, taken on day 0 of AZD1222 vaccination. This TCR came from an adult in good health.

CDR3 DNA sequence: TGTGCCAGCAGTTACATCTCCCGCAGGGTGACAGATACGCAGTATTTT. Residues: CASSYISRRVTDTQYF. This chain joins TRBV6-2 or TRBV6-3 and TRBJ2-3; possible D gene TRBD1, 5 bases. V was trimmed by 2 bases and J by 3 bases, leaving 15 bases between them. From germline, CDR1 is MNHEY and CDR2 SVGEGT. The CDR3 covers 16 residues.